A single sample gave rise to the 24 T cell receptor beta chains below, sequenced in a study of PD-1 blockade in classical Hodgkin lymphoma. Patients all relapsed after autologous stem cell transplantation, and there was variation in brentuximab vedotin exposure. The repertoire was sequenced with immunoSEQ multiplex PCR; TCRdb's copy has only in-frame clones and lacks some. This table holds about 20,000 clones, 80% to 85% found once. The starting material was peripheral blood mononuclear cells (PBMCs), obtained at baseline. All receptors derive from a human donor with classical Hodgkin lymphoma.

The J gene is TRBJ1-1, the V gene TRBV6-5; unclear D gene. The V and J ends lost 9 bases and 0 bases respectively, with 11 bases between them. This CDR3 contains 13 residues. From germline, CDR1 is MNHEY and CDR2 SVGAGI. This chain's CDR3 is CASLETVNTEAFF. In nucleotides, the CDR3 is TGTGCCAGTCTAGAGACGGTGAACACTGAAGCTTTCTTT.

Points on this clone: One end of the junction varies from germline; a read error may be responsible. The CDR3 DNA reads as TGTGCTAGCACCTCGGGGAGCGGGGGCCAAGAGACCCAGTACTTC. Translated: CASTSGSGGQETQYF. The chain employs TRBV7-7 and TRBJ2-5; TRBD2 matches 8 bases. The germline V gene has CDR1 SSHAT and CDR2 FNYEAQ (reference sequence). The CDR3 extends over 15 amino acids.

This rearrangement joins TRBV7-2 to TRBJ1-2; 7 bases are shared with TRBD1. V shed 2 bases, J shed 4 bases, and the junction held 10 bases outside the gene matches. The CDR3 spans 16 residues. Germline lookup yields CDR1 SGHTA and CDR2 FQGNSA. The CDR3: CASSLLTGVSGYGYTF. The CDR3 nucleotides are TGTGCCAGCAGCTTACTTACAGGGGTATCGGGCTATGGCTACACCTTC.

The chain links TRBV5-8 to TRBJ1-4; D is undetermined. Germline V gene lookup returns CDR1 SGHTS and CDR2 YDEGEE. Trimming cost V 5 bases and J 4 bases, with 15 bases left between them. This CDR3 is built from 15 residues. CDR3 nucleotide sequence: TGTGCCAGCAGTTCGGGCGGGCGTCTTAATGAAAAACTGTTTTTT. Translated, it gives CASSSGGRLNEKLFF.

This clone was detected once. The chain carries TRBV6-5 and TRBJ2-7; 13 bases fit TRBD2. The germline CDR1 and CDR2 sequences are MNHEY and SVGAGI. This CDR3 has 15 residues. J gave up 7 bases and V 6 bases, and 9 bases lay outside the gene matches. The CDR3 sequence is CASRRTSGGLGEQYF. CDR3 DNA sequence: TGTGCCAGCAGACGGACTAGCGGGGGCCTGGGGGAGCAGTACTTC.

The genes are TRBV30 and TRBJ2-1; a possible D gene is TRBD2 (5 bases). V was trimmed by 4 bases and J by 7 bases, leaving 14 bases between them. CDR1 and CDR2 from the germline V gene are GTSNPN and SVGIG (reference sequence). This CDR3 region has 13 residues. The CDR3 protein is CAWIPGFLNEQFF. CDR3 DNA: TGTGCCTGGATACCGGGATTCCTTAATGAGCAGTTCTTC. The variable domain in full, completed from reference TRBV30 and TRBJ2-1, reads SQTIHQWPATLVQPVGSPLSLECTVEGTSNPNLYWYRQAAGRGLQLLFYSVGIGQISSEVPQNLSASRPQDRQFILSSKKLLLSDSGFYLCAWIPGFLNEQFFGPGTRLTVL.

The chain couples TRBV19 to TRBJ1-6; no clear D. CDR3 length equals 16 residues. Germline V CDR1 and CDR2: LNHDA, SQIVND (reference sequence). Between the trimmed V and J ends, which lost 9 bases and 4 bases, there was a span of 19 bases. CDR3 sequence: CASSPPFDRYNSPLHF. CDR3 coding DNA: TGTGCCAGCTCTCCCCCCTTCGACCGGTATAATTCACCCCTCCACTTT.

This rearrangement joins TRBV6-5 to TRBJ1-5; TRBD1 might be the D (6 bases). The CDR3 runs 15 residues. In germline, CDR1 is MNHEY, CDR2 SVGAGI. V lost 4 bases, J lost 1 base, and 11 bases lay in between. The CDR3 region has the DNA TGTGCCAGCAGTTCGCAGGGGCTGAGCAATCAGCCCCAGCATTTT. It encodes CASSSQGLSNQPQHF.

J is TRBJ2-1 and V is TRBV29-1; D uncertain. The CDR3 length is 8 residues. The germline V and J ends were trimmed by 3 bases and 10 bases, with 1 base remaining between them. The germline CDR1 and CDR2 sequences are SQVTM and ANQGSEA. In nucleotides, the CDR3 is TGCAGCGTTGAGGAGCAGTTCTTC. This codes for CSVEEQFF.

This chain connects TRBV9 to TRBJ2-2; D is uncertain. Trimming took 2 bases from V and 3 from J, leaving 11 bases between them. CDR1 and CDR2 from the germline V gene are SGDLS and YYNGEE. This CDR3 spans 15 amino acids. This CDR3 reads CASSVGLVHTGELFF. CDR3 DNA sequence: TGTGCCAGCAGCGTCGGGTTAGTCCACACCGGGGAGCTGTTTTTT.

The rearrangement links TRBV9 to TRBJ1-1, with D perhaps matching TRBD1 (5 bases). The CDR3 is 19 residues long. The germline V and J ends were trimmed by 5 bases and 1 base, with 27 bases remaining between them. Germline assignment: CDR1 SGDLS and CDR2 YYNGEE. The CDR3 DNA is TGTGCCAGCAGTCCGGCTCCGTGGACAAAAACCAGGGCGAACACTGAAGCTTTCTTT. This encodes CASSPAPWTKTRANTEAFF.

This clone was found once. The rearrangement uses TRBV19 and TRBJ1-2; 8 bases line up with TRBD1. Germline V gene sequence: CDR1 LNHDA, CDR2 SQIVND (reference sequence). V shed 7 bases, J shed 4 bases, and the junction held 8 bases outside the gene matches. This CDR3 is 14 amino acids long. The CDR3 loop reads CASIGQGRFYGYTF. Written as DNA, the CDR3 is TGTGCCAGTATTGGACAGGGTCGGTTCTATGGCTACACCTTC.

The chain joins TRBV5-1 to TRBJ1-2, with D tentatively TRBD1 (6 bases). Germline CDR1 and CDR2: SGHRS and YFSETQ. The V and J ends lost 4 bases and 8 bases respectively, with 15 bases between them. There are 13 residues in the CDR3. The CDR3 coding sequence is TGCGCCAGCAGCATACTTACAGGGCAAGGCTACACCTTC. Protein: CASSILTGQGYTF.

In the case of this clone: The junction does not match germline at one end; this may be a read error. The chain couples TRBV25-1 to TRBJ2-3; 7 bases fit TRBD2. The CDR3 is 15 amino acids. Germline values: CDR1 MGHDK, CDR2 SYGVNS. CDR3 loop: CASSQSRDYLRCAVF. DNA of the CDR3: TGTGCCAGCAGTCAGTCCCGGGACTATCTTCGTTGCGCAGTATTT.

V usage is TRBV15 and J usage is TRBJ2-6; D unclear. Germline V gene data show CDR1 as LNHNV and CDR2 as YYDKDF (reference sequence). With 3 bases removed from V and 2 bases from J, the gap between germline ends came to 5 bases. The CDR3 sequence is 14 residues long. CDR3 residues: CATSSPAGANVLTF. The CDR3 nucleotides read TGTGCCACCAGCAGTCCGGCTGGGGCCAACGTCCTGACTTTC.

V gene TRBV11-2 combines with J gene TRBJ2-7; a possible D gene is TRBD2 (6 bases). Germline CDR1 SGHAT, CDR2 FQNNGV. This CDR3 has 14 residues. The V gene lost 4 bases and the J gene lost 0 bases, with 10 bases spanning the gap. The chain's CDR3 is CASSWGGASYEQYF. The CDR3 nucleotides read TGTGCCAGCAGCTGGGGCGGGGCCTCCTACGAGCAGTACTTC.

The CDR3 nucleotides are TGTGCCAGCAGCGACAGGGGGCGAACCATTTACGAGCAGTACTTC. It codes for CASSDRGRTIYEQYF. V is TRBV6-6 and J is TRBJ2-7; 10 bases fit TRBD1. Germline CDR1 MNHNY, CDR2 SVGAGI (reference sequence). Trimming removed 6 bases from V and 4 bases from J; junction bases left unmatched: 9. The CDR3 loop spans 15 amino acids.

The chain links TRBV7-2 to TRBJ2-5; D might be TRBD1 or TRBD2, each matching 7 bases. Trimming removed 5 bases at V and 3 bases at J, with 16 bases between. In germline, CDR1 is SGHTA, CDR2 FQGNSA. There are 15 residues in the CDR3. The CDR3 coding sequence is TGTGCCAGCAGCCCAGGGGGGGGATACGAAGAGACCCAGTACTTC. Its protein is CASSPGGGYEETQYF.

The rearrangement uses TRBV19 and TRBJ2-3, with TRBD1 identical over 10 bases. The CDR3 has 16 residues. With 4 bases clipped from V and 3 bases from J, the junction kept 7 bases outside the gene matches. Looked up from germline, CDR1 is LNHDA and CDR2 is SQIVND (reference sequence). The CDR3 loop is CASSTYKDRGTDTQYF. CDR3 in DNA: TGTGCCAGTAGTACTTACAAGGACAGGGGGACAGATACGCAGTATTTT.

Only a few counts were recorded for this clone. CDR3 protein: CASSDETGGQTGELFF. The CDR3, as DNA: TGTGCCAGCAGTGATGAGACAGGGGGACAAACCGGGGAGCTGTTTTTT. The chain carries TRBV6-4 and TRBJ2-2, with TRBD1 matching over 9 bases. CDR1 is MRHNA, CDR2 SNTAGT, per germline. The CDR3 runs to 16 residues. Trimming cost V 3 bases and J 5 bases; bases outside gene matches: 7.

The rearrangement joins TRBV27 to TRBJ2-7, with 10 bases matching TRBD1. The trim removed 0 bases at V and 3 bases at J, leaving 8 bases unmatched. Germline CDR1 and CDR2: MNHEY and SMNVEV (reference sequence). The CDR3 runs 17 residues. The CDR3 sequence is CASSLSGTGVLHYEQYF. The CDR3 DNA is TGTGCCAGCAGTTTATCCGGGACAGGGGTCCTTCACTACGAGCAGTACTTC.

This clone was detected only a few times. V usage is TRBV7-6 and J usage is TRBJ1-4, with 10 bases aligning to TRBD1. The CDR3 sequence is 16 residues long. Germline loops: CDR1 SGHVS, CDR2 FNYEAQ. V lost 5 bases, J lost 7 bases, and 10 bases stayed unmatched. DNA of the CDR3: TGTGCCAGCAGCCTACGAAGGGACAGGGGACGTGAAAAACTGTTTTTT. Translation gives CASSLRRDRGREKLFF.

V is TRBV18 and J is TRBJ2-1, with a possible D match to TRBD1 (5 bases). Trimming shortened V by 2 bases and J by 8 bases, and 10 bases separated the two germline ends. This CDR3 is built from 13 residues. The germline CDR1 and CDR2 sequences are KGHSH and LQKENI. CDR3 nucleotides: TGTGCCAGCTCACCATCTAGGGGCTATGAGCAGTTCTTC. The encoded protein is CASSPSRGYEQFF.

V gene TRBV6-6 combines with J gene TRBJ2-5; D is undetermined. V gave up 4 bases and J gave up 2 bases, with 5 bases separating them. Germline-derived CDR1 and CDR2 are MNHNY and SVGAGI (reference sequence). CDR3 length equals 12 residues. CDR3 protein: CASSSSQETQYF. For the CDR3, the DNA is TGTGCCAGCAGTTCCAGTCAAGAGACCCAGTACTTC.